A single sample gave rise to the 4 T cell receptor beta chains below, sequenced in a study of T cells in tuberculosis. Thawed, overnight-rested PBMC were stained with GMM-loaded CD1B tetramer, viability dye and anti-CD3, then sorted. C32 glucose monomycolate from Rhodococcus equi was loaded onto the CD1B tetramers. This table comes from immunoSEQ multiplex PCR, and its TCRdb copy is limited to in-frame clones, with some not included. The sample comprises more than 70,000 clones, approximately 91% of which are singletons, and 1.5% to 2% rests with the top ten. The sample consisted of CD1b-GMM tetramer-negative cells sorted from PBMCs. These receptors were collected from an adult woman with latent tuberculosis.

The chain joins TRBV5-1 to TRBJ2-4, with D tentatively TRBD1 (6 bases). Trimming took off 2 bases at V and 1 base at J, with 7 bases between the two ends. This CDR3 region has 14 residues. The V gene's germline CDR1 is SGHRS and CDR2 YFSETQ. The CDR3 loop is CASSLTGAKNIQYF. CDR3 nucleotide sequence: TGCGCCAGCAGCTTAACAGGGGCCAAAAACATTCAGTACTTC.

The CDR3 protein is CASILQREVMNTQYF. The CDR3 DNA follows: TGTGCCAGCATCCTACAGCGGGAGGTTATGAATACGCAGTATTTT. V and J are TRBV2 and TRBJ2-3; 9 bases fit TRBD2. Germline V lookup: CDR1 SNHLY, CDR2 FYNNEI. This CDR3 is 15 amino acids long. The junction had 12 bases not matched to a gene; V was cut back by 7 bases and J by 7 bases.

The rearrangement joins TRBV5-4 to TRBJ1-5, with D tentatively TRBD1 (6 bases). Trimming took 3 bases from V and 1 from J, leaving 8 bases between them. There are 14 residues in the CDR3. Germline CDR1 is SGHNT and CDR2 is YYREEE (reference sequence). The CDR3, as DNA: TGTGCCAGCAGCTCAGGACAGAGCAATCAGCCCCAGCATTTT. As protein: CASSSGQSNQPQHF. Combining the CDR3 with reference TRBV5-4 and TRBJ1-5 gives the whole variable domain ETGVTQSPTHLIKTRGQQVTLRCSSQSGHNTVSWYQQALGQGPQFIFQYYREEENGRGNFPPRFSGLQFPNYSSELNVNALELDDSALYLCASSSGQSNQPQHFGDGTRLSIL.

The chain uses TRBV5-1 and TRBJ2-2; 9 positions agree with TRBD1. In germline, CDR1 is SGHRS, CDR2 YFSETQ. V lost 4 bases, J lost 0 bases, and 10 bases stayed unmatched. This CDR3 spans 18 amino acids. DNA for the CDR3: TGCGCCAGCAGCCTCCGGGACAGGGTGGTTTCGAACACCGGGGAGCTGTTTTTT. Translating it yields CASSLRDRVVSNTGELFF.